The clone carrying this T cell receptor (beta chain) was seen repeatedly, ten times or more. Its antigen is unidentified. TCRdb called the 5' RACE reads again in MiXCR, with one record for every CDR3 protein. Altogether fewer than 550,000 distinct CDR3 sequences are present, roughly 5% being singletons, with the ten largest covering roughly 3.2%. The record originates from a study of CD8 T cells in ankylosing spondylitis. The study, taken as a whole, reports: Earlier studies detected some motif variants in reactive arthritis synovial fluid and blood. Apparently characteristic of ankylosing spondylitis blood was a TCR beta motif (roughly eight highly homologous variants).

Germline assignment: CDR1 LGHNA and CDR2 YSLEER. The CDR3 loop spans 14 amino acids. J lost 2 bases, V lost 1 base, and 2 bases had no gene match. The V call is TRBV4-3, the J call TRBJ2-7; 7 bases agree with TRBD2. The sequenced sample was blood, either unsorted or a sorted T cell fraction (not recorded which). The TCR originated in a male donor with ankylosing spondylitis. For the CDR3, the DNA is TGCGCCAGCAGCCAAGCAGCGGGACCCTACGAGCAGTACTTC. The encoded protein is CASSQAAGPYEQYF.